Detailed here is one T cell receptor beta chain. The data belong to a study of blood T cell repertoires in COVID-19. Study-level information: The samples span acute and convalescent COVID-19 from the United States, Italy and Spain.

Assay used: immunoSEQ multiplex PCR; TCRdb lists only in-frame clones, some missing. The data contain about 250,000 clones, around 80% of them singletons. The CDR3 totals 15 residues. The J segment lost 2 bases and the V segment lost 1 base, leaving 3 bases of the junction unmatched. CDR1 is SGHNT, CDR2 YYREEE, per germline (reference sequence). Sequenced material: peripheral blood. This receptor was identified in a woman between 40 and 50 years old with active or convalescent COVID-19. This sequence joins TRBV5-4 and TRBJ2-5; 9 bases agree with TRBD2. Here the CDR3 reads CASSLRLAGQETQYF. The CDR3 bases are TGTGCCAGCAGCTTGAGGCTAGCGGGGCAAGAGACCCAGTACTTC.